This entry concerns a single T cell receptor beta chain. This CDR3 spans 16 amino acids. The ends were cut back, 3 bases at V and 7 bases at J, with 19 bases in the middle. Reverse transcription of about 0.5 to 1 ug RNA used random hexamers. A multiplex approach, immunoSEQ multiplex PCR, amplified TCR beta CDR3 across 54 Vbeta and 13 Jbeta. TCRdb re-called the immunoSEQ multiplex PCR reads with MiXCR, one entry per CDR3 protein. Of about 140,000 distinct CDR3 sequences in the sample, about 95% were seen once. This entry is derived from a study of CD8 T cells in Susac syndrome. Those who served as multiple sclerosis controls were treatment-naive patients with stable or active relapsing-remitting disease.

The gene calls are TRBV12-3 or TRBV12-4 and TRBJ1-5; possibly TRBD1 for D (5 bases). The source material was CD4+ T cells from PBMCs. The sequence derives from a human donor with multiple sclerosis. The CDR3 DNA sequence: TGTGCCAGCAGTTTCTCGTTGAGGGGTGAAAAACAGCCCCAGCATTTT. Translating it yields CASSFSLRGEKQPQHF.